The rows below give T cell receptor beta chains drawn from one sample of a study of beta chain features in type 1 diabetes. Sequencing was performed with immunoSEQ multiplex PCR; in TCRdb, only in-frame clones are kept and a portion is missing. In the table there are some 170,000 clones, almost 65% of which are singletons. The specimen was naive CD4+ T cells from blood. These receptors originate from a man younger than 45 with type 1 diabetes. The CDR3 runs from the conserved cysteine through the conserved F or W. Fields, in order: D gene, J gene, V gene, clone size, CDR3 protein, CDR3 DNA. A D gene is named only where the DNA matches it firmly. Some rows mark clone size as missing; the rest say once, few, many or name a class of expanded clone.

- | TRBJ1-2 | TRBV18 | - | CASSPGPVANYGYTF | TGTGCCAGCTCACCAGGACCGGTAGCTAACTATGGCTACACCTTC
TRBD2 | TRBJ2-3 | TRBV9 | - | CASSVGASGTDTQYF | TGTGCCAGCAGCGTAGGGGCTAGCGGGACAGATACGCAGTATTTT
- | TRBJ2-5 | TRBV23-1 | - | CASSQRPGDQETQYF | TGCGCCAGCAGTCAACGACCGGGGGATCAAGAGACCCAGTACTTC
TRBD1 | TRBJ2-7 | TRBV30 | - | CAWSAGTGLPYEQYF | TGTGCCTGGAGTGCGGGGACAGGTCTTCCCTACGAGCAGTACTTC
- | TRBJ2-5 | TRBV2 | few | CASSTTPETQYF | TGTGCCAGCAGTACGACCCCGGAGACCCAGTACTTC
- | TRBJ1-5 | TRBV30 | - | CAWSVGGSQPQHF | TGTGCCTGGAGTGTGGGAGGGAGTCAGCCCCAGCATTTT
- | TRBJ2-3 | TRBV30 | few | CAWTQVTDTQYF | TGTGCCTGGACGCAGGTCACAGATACGCAGTATTTT
TRBD1 | TRBJ1-4 | TRBV18 | few | CASTRDRDEKLFF | TGTGCCAGCACCCGGGACAGGGATGAAAAACTGTTTTTT
- | TRBJ2-1 | TRBV29-1 | - | CSATKITTGSTSFNEQFF | TGCAGCGCCACCAAGATTACGACGGGGAGTACTAGTTTCAATGAGCAGTTCTTC
- | TRBJ1-1 | TRBV29-1 | - | CSVEPSGVRMYTEAFF | TGCAGCGTTGAGCCGAGCGGGGTTAGGATGTACACTGAAGCTTTCTTT
- | TRBJ2-7 | TRBV11-2 | - | CASSLWGREQYF | TGTGCCAGCAGCTTGTGGGGGCGCGAGCAGTACTTC
TRBD2 | TRBJ2-5 | TRBV5-4 | once | CASSNGLAGGQETQYF | TGTGCCAGCAGCAACGGACTAGCGGGGGGACAAGAGACCCAGTACTTC
- | TRBJ1-2 | TRBV4-3 | - | CASSQDQGSYGYTF | TGCGCCAGCAGCCAAGATCAGGGGAGCTATGGCTACACCTTC
TRBD1 | TRBJ2-5 | TRBV7-9 | few | CASSQGTAQETQYF | TGTGCCAGCAGCCAAGGGACAGCCCAAGAGACCCAGTACTTC
TRBD2 | TRBJ2-3 | TRBV7-2 | few | CASSLLAGAEDTQYF | TGTGCCAGCAGCCTACTAGCGGGGGCTGAAGATACGCAGTATTTT
TRBD1 | TRBJ1-2 | TRBV2 | - | CASSDQGVWYGYTF | TGTGCCAGCAGTGACCAGGGGGTTTGGTATGGCTACACCTTC
- | TRBJ2-5 | TRBV29-1 | - | CSGGTPWGTQYF | TGCAGCGGGGGGACCCCCTGGGGGACCCAGTACTTC
TRBD1 | TRBJ2-2 | TRBV29-1 | few | CSVPGGTNTGELFF | TGCAGCGTGCCAGGGGGCACGAACACCGGGGAGCTGTTTTTT
- | TRBJ2-7 | TRBV20-1 | - | CSARGSGEQYF | TGCAGTGCTAGAGGGAGTGGCGAGCAGTACTTC
- | TRBJ1-2 | TRBV4-3 | - | CASSHPGWSYGYTF | TGCGCCAGCAGCCACCCCGGATGGAGCTATGGCTACACCTTC
TRBD1 | TRBJ1-1 | TRBV6-5 | - | CASSYGTVNTEAFF | TGTGCCAGCAGTTACGGGACAGTGAACACTGAAGCTTTCTTT
- | TRBJ2-3 | TRBV28 | - | CASSFGGSTDTQYF | TGTGCCAGCAGTTTCGGGGGAAGCACAGATACGCAGTATTTT
TRBD2 | TRBJ2-6 | TRBV30 | - | CARPEGSGGSGANVLTF | TGTGCCCGACCCGAAGGGAGCGGGGGCTCTGGGGCCAACGTCCTGACTTTC
- | TRBJ1-4 | TRBV7-6 | few | CASSLRARSNEKLFF | TGTGCCAGCAGCTTAAGGGCCAGGTCTAATGAAAAACTGTTTTTT
- | TRBJ2-5 | TRBV5-1 | - | CASSLASGGETQYF | TGCGCCAGCAGCTTGGCCTCAGGAGGCGAGACCCAGTACTTC
TRBD2 | TRBJ2-1 | TRBV5-1 | - | CASSLDSGGYNEQFF | TGCGCCAGCAGCTTGGATAGCGGGGGATACAATGAGCAGTTCTTC
- | TRBJ2-3 | TRBV30 | - | CAWSVQGDTQYF | TGTGCCTGGAGTGTACAAGGAGATACGCAGTATTTT
- | TRBJ2-2 | TRBV13 | - | CASSPTVAGELFF | TGTGCCAGCAGCCCCACGGTGGCCGGGGAGCTGTTTTTT
TRBD2 | TRBJ2-5 | TRBV29-1 | few | CSVQRGEGETQYF | TGCAGCGTTCAGCGCGGGGAGGGAGAGACCCAGTACTTC
- | TRBJ2-1 | TRBV19 | - | CASSIPIEAGRKFF | TGTGCCAGTAGTATACCGATTGAGGCGGGCCGAAAGTTCTTC
- | TRBJ2-2 | TRBV29-1 | few | CSVTILNTGELFF | TGCAGCGTTACGATTTTGAACACCGGGGAGCTGTTTTTT
- | TRBJ1-1 | TRBV14 | few | CASSPTRGVEAFF | TGTGCCAGCAGCCCCACAAGGGGAGTTGAAGCTTTCTTT
TRBD1 | TRBJ2-7 | TRBV30 | - | CAWSPIGQAYEQYF | TGTGCCTGGAGCCCTATCGGACAGGCCTACGAGCAGTACTTC
- | TRBJ1-5 | TRBV10-3 | - | CAIMRGEGQPQHF | TGTGCCATCATGAGGGGCGAAGGACAGCCCCAGCATTTT
- | TRBJ2-3 | TRBV4-1 | - | CASTAGLSTDTQYF | TGCGCCAGCACGGCCGGACTGAGCACAGATACGCAGTATTTT
- | TRBJ2-3 | TRBV29-1 | - | CSVERGGTDTQYF | TGCAGCGTTGAACGAGGTGGCACAGATACGCAGTATTTT